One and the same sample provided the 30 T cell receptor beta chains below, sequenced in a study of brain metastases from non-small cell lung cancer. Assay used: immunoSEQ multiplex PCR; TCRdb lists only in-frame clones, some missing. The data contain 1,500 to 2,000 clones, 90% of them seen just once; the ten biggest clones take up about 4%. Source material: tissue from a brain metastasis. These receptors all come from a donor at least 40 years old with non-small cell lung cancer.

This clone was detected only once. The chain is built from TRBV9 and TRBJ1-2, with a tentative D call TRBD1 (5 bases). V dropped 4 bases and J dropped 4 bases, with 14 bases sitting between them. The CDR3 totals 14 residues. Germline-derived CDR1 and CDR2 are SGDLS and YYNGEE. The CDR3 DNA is TGTGCCAGCAGCCCTCGCGGGGCAGGCTATGGCTACACCTTC. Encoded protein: CASSPRGAGYGYTF.

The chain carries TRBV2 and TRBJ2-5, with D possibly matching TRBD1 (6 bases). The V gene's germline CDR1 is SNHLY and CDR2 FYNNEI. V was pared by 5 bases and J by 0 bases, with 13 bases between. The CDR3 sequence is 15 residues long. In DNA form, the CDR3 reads TGTGCCAGCAGTTCTCGGACAGAGTACCAAGAGACCCAGTACTTC. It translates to CASSSRTEYQETQYF.

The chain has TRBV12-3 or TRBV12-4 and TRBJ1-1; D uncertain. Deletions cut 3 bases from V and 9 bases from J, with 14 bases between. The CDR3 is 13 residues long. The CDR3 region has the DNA TGTGCCAGCAGTTTCCCTGCTACGTTGAAAGCTTTCTTT. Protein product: CASSFPATLKAFF.

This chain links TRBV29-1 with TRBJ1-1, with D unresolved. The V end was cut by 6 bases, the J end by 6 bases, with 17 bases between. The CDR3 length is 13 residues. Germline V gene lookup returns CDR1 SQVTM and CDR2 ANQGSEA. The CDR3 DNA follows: TGCAGCGTGGGAAACGGGGAGGGCGCTGAAGCTTTCTTT. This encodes CSVGNGEGAEAFF.

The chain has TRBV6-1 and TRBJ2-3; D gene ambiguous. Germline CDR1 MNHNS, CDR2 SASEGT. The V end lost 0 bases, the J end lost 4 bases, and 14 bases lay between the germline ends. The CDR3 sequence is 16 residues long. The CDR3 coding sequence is TGTGCCAGCAGTGAAGCGATGGCTTCGGGCCCAGATACGCAGTATTTT. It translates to CASSEAMASGPDTQYF.

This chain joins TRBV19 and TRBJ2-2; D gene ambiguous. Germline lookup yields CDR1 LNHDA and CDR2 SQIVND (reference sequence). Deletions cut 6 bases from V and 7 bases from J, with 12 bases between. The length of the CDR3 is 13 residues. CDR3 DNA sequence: TGTGCCAGTAGGATTCAAGATGACGGGGAGCTGTTTTTT. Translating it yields CASRIQDDGELFF.

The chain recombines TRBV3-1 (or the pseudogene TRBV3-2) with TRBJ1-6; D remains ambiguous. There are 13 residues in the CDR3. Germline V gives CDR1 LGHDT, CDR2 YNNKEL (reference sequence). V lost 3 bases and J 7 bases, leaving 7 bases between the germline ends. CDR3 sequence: CASSQNLNSPLHF. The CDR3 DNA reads TGTGCCAGCAGCCAGAACCTAAATTCACCCCTCCACTTT.

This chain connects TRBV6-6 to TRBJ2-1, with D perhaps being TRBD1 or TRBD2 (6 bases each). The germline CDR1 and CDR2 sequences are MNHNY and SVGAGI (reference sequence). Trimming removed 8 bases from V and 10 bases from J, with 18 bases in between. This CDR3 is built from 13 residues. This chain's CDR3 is CASGYAGAGEQFF. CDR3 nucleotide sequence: TGTGCCAGCGGGTACGCAGGGGCGGGGGAGCAGTTCTTC.

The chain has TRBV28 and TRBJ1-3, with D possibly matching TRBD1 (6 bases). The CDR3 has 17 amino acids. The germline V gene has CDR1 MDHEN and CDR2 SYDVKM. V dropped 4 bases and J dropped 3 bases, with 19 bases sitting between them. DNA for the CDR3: TGTGCCAGCAGTTCCCCCGATACAGGGACCTATGGAAACACCATATATTTT. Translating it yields CASSSPDTGTYGNTIYF.

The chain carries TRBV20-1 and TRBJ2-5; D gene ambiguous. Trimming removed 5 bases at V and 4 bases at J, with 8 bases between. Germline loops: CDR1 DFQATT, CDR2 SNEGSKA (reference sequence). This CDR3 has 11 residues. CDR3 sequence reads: CSAALRETQYF. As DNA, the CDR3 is TGCAGTGCTGCCCTCAGAGAGACCCAGTACTTC.

DNA of the CDR3: TGTGCCAGCAGCTTGGGGGACAGGGTAGGAGAGCAGTACTTC. Its protein product is CASSLGDRVGEQYF. The chain links TRBV5-5 to TRBJ2-7; TRBD1 matches 9 bases. The V segment lost 0 bases and the J segment 7 bases; nucleotides outside the gene matches: 5. The CDR3 is 14 residues long. Germline values: CDR1 SGHKS, CDR2 YYEKEE (reference sequence).

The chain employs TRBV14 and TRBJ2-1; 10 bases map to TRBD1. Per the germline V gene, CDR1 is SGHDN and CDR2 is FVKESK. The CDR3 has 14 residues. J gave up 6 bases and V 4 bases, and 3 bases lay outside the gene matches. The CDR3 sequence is CASSPRDRGNEQFF. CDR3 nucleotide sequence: TGTGCCAGCAGCCCCCGGGACAGGGGCAATGAGCAGTTCTTC.

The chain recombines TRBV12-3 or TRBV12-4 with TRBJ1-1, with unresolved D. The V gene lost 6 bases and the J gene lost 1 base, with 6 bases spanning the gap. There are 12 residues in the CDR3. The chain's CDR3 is CASSKGNTEAFF. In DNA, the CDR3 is TGTGCCAGCAGCAAGGGGAACACTGAAGCTTTCTTT.

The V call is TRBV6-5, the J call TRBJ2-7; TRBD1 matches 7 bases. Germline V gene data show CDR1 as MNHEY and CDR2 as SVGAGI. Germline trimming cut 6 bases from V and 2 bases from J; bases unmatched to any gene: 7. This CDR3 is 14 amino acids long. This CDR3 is CASSFNTGAYEQYV. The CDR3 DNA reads TGTGCCAGCAGCTTTAACACAGGGGCCTACGAGCAGTACGTC.

The chain's CDR3 is CASSFYSGNTIYF. CDR3 coding DNA: TGTGCCAGCAGTTTCTATTCTGGAAACACCATATATTTT. V is TRBV12-3 or TRBV12-4 and J is TRBJ1-3; D remains ambiguous. The CDR3 has 13 residues. V dropped 3 bases and J dropped 1 base, with 4 bases sitting between them.

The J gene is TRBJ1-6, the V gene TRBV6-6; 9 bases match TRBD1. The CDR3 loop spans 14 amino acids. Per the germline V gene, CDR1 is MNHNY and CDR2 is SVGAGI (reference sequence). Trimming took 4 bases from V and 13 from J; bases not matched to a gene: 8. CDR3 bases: TGTGCCAGCAGTTTAGGGACAGGGAATGGGCCCCTCCACTTT. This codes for CASSLGTGNGPLHF.

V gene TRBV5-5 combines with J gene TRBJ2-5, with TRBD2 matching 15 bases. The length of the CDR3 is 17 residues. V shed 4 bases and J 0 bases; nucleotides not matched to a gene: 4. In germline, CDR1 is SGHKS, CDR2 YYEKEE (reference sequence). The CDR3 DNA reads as TGTGCCAGCAGCATAGGACTAGCGGGGGGGTACCAAGAGACCCAGTACTTC. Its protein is CASSIGLAGGYQETQYF.

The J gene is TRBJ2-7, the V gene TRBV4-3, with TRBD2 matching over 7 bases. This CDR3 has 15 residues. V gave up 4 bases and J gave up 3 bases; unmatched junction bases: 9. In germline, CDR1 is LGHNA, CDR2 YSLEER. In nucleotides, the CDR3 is TGCGCCAGCAGCCGTGGAGGGCCGGGGGGCTACGAGCAGTACTTC. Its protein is CASSRGGPGGYEQYF.

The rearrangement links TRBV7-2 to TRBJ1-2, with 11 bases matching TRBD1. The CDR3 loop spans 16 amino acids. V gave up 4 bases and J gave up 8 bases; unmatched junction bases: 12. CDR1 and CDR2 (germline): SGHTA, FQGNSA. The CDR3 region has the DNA TGTGCCAGCAGCTCCGGGACAGGGGGGATGCTTGGAGGCTACACCTTC. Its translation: CASSSGTGGMLGGYTF.

The CDR3 DNA sequence: TGCGCCAGCAGTCGACAGGGCGACAATGAGCAGTTCTTC. Residues: CASSRQGDNEQFF. V is TRBV5-1 and J is TRBJ2-1; 7 nucleotides agree with TRBD1. V lost 5 bases, J lost 5 bases, and 4 bases stayed unmatched. The CDR3 extends over 13 amino acids. Germline-derived CDR1 and CDR2 are SGHRS and YFSETQ.

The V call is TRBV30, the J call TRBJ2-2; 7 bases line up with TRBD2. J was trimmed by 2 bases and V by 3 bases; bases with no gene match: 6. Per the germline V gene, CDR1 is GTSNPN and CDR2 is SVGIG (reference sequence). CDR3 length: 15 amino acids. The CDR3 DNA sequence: TGTGCCTGGAGGGGAGGGGCCCTCAACACCGGGGAGCTGTTTTTT. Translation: CAWRGGALNTGELFF. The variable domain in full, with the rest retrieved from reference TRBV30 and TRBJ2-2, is SQTIHQWPATLVQPVGSPLSLECTVEGTSNPNLYWYRQAAGRGLQLLFYSVGIGQISSEVPQNLSASRPQDRQFILSSKKLLLSDSGFYLCAWRGGALNTGELFFGEGSRLTVL.

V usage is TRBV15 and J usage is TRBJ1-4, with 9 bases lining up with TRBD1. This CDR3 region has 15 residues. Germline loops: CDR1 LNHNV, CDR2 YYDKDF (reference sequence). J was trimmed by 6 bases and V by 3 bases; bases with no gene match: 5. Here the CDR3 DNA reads TGTGCCACCAGCAGTGATGGACAGGGGTATGAAAAACTGTTTTTT. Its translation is CATSSDGQGYEKLFF.

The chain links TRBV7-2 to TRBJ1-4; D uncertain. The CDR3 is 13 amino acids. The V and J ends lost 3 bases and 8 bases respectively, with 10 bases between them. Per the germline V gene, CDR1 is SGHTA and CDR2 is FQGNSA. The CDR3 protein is CASSFNSEEKLFF. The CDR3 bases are TGTGCCAGCAGCTTTAACAGCGAGGAAAAACTGTTTTTT. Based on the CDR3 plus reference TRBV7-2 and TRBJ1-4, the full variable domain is GAGVSQSPSNKVTEKGKDVELRCDPISGHTALYWYRQSLGQGLEFLIYFQGNSAPDKSGLPSDRFSAERTGGSVSTLTIQRTQQEDSAVYLCASSFNSEEKLFFGSGTQLSVL.

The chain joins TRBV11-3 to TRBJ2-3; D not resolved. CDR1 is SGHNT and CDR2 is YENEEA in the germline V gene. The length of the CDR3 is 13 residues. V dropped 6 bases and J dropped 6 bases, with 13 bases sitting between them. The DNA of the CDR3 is TGTGCCAGCAGTTTTAGCTACGGGGATACGCAGTATTTT. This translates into CASSFSYGDTQYF.

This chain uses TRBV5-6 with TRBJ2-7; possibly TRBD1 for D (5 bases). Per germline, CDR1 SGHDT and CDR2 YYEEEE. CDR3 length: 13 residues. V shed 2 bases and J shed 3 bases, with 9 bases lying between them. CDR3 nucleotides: TGTGCCAGCAGCTTCCCTGACAGCTACGAGCAGTACTTC. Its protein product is CASSFPDSYEQYF. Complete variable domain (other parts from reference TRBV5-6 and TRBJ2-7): DAGVTQSPTHLIKTRGQQVTLRCSPKSGHDTVSWYQQALGQGPQFIFQYYEEEERQRGNFPDRFSGHQFPNYSSELNVNALLLGDSALYLCASSFPDSYEQYFGPGTRLTVT.

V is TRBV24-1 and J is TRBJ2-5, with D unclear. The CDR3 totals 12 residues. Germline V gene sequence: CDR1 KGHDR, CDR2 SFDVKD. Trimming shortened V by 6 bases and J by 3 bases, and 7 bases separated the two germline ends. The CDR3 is CATSTQEETQYF. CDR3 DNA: TGTGCCACCAGTACCCAGGAAGAGACCCAGTACTTC.

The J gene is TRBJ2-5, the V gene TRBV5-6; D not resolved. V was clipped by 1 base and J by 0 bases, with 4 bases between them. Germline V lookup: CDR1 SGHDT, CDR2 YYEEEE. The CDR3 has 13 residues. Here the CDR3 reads CASSLWDQETQYF. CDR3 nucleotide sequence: TGTGCCAGCAGCTTGTGGGACCAAGAGACCCAGTACTTC. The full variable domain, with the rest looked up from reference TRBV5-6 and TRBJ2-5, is DAGVTQSPTHLIKTRGQQVTLRCSPKSGHDTVSWYQQALGQGPQFIFQYYEEEERQRGNFPDRFSGHQFPNYSSELNVNALLLGDSALYLCASSLWDQETQYFGPGTRLLVL.

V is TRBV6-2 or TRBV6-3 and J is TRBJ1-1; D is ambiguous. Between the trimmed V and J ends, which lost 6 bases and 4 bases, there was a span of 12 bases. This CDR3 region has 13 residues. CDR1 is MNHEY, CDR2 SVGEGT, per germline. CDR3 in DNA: TGTGCCAGCAGCACTACGTCGGGCACTGAAGCTTTCTTT. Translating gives CASSTTSGTEAFF.

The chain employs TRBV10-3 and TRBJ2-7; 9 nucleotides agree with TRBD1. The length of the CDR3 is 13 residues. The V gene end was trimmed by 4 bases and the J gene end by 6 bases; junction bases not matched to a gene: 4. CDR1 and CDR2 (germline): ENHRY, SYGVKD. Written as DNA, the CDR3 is TGTGCCATCAGTGCCGTACAGGGGGCCGAGCAGTACGTC. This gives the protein CAISAVQGAEQYV.

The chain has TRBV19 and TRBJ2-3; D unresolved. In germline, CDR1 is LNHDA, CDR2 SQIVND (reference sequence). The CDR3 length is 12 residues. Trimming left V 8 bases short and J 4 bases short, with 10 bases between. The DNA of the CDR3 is TGTGCCAGTCGAGGTTCGGCAGATACGCAGTATTTT. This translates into CASRGSADTQYF.